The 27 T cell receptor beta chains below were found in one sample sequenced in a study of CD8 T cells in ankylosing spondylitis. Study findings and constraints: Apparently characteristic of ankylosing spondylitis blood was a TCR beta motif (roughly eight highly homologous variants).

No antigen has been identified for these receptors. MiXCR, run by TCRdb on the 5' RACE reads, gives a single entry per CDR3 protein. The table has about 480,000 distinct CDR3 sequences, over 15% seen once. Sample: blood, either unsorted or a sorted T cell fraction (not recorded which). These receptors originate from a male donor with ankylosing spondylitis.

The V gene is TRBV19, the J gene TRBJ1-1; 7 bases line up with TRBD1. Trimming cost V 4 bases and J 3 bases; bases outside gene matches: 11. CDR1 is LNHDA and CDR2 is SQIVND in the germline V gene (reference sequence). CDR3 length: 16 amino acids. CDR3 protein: CASSTRQGTKDTEAFF. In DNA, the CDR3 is TGTGCCAGTAGTACCCGACAGGGTACGAAGGACACTGAAGCTTTCTTT.

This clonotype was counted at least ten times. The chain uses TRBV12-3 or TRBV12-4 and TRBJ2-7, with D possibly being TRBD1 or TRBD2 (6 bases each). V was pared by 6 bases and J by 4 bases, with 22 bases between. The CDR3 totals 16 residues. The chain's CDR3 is CASSPSGDGGLYEQYF. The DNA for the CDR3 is TGTGCCAGCAGCCCCTCAGGGGACGGGGGCTTGTACGAGCAGTACTTC.

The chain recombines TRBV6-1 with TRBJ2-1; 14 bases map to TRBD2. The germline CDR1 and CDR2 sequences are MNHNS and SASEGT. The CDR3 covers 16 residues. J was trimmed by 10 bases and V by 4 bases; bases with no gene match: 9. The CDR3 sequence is CASSGGLAGAQGEQFF. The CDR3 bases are TGTGCCAGCAGTGGGGGACTAGCGGGGGCCCAGGGAGAGCAGTTCTTC.

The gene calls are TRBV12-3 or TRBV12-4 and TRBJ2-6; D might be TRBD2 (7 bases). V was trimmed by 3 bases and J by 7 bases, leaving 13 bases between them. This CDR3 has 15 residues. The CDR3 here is CASSFYGGQANVLTF. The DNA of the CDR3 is TGTGCCAGCAGTTTTTACGGGGGGCAAGCCAACGTCCTGACTTTC.

The CDR3 DNA sequence: TGTGCCAGCAGTTTCCACCGCCCGACGCGGGGGGACTCCTACAATGAGCAGTTCTTC. Translating it yields CASSFHRPTRGDSYNEQFF. This chain links TRBV27 with TRBJ2-1; TRBD2 aligns across 8 bases. The CDR3 has 19 amino acids. CDR1 is MNHEY and CDR2 is SMNVEV in the germline V gene (reference sequence). V gave up 3 bases and J gave up 0 bases; unmatched junction bases: 13.

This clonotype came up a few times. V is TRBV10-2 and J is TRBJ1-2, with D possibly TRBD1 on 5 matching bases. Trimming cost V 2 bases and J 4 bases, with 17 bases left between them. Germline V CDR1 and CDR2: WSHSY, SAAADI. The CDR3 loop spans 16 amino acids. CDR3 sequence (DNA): TGCGCCAGCAGTGAGGACAGCCTCCCACCTGCCTATGGCTACACCTTC. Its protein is CASSEDSLPPAYGYTF.

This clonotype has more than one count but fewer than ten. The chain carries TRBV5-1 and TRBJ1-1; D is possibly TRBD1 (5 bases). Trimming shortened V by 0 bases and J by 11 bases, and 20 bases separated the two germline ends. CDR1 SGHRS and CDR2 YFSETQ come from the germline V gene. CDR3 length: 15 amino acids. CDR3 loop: CASSLAGSQGIRAFF. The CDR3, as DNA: TGCGCCAGCAGCTTGGCCGGATCTCAGGGAATTAGGGCTTTCTTT. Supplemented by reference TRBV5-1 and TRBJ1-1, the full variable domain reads KAGVTQTPRYLIKTRGQQVTLSCSPISGHRSVSWYQQTPGQGLQFLFEYFSETQRNKGNFPGRFSGRQFSNSRSEMNVSTLELGDSALYLCASSLAGSQGIRAFFGQGTRLTVV.

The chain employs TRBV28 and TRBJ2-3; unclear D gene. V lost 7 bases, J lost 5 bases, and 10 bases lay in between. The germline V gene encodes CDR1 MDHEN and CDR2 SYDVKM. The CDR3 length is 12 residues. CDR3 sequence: CASTRSLDTQYF. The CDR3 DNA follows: TGTGCCAGCACCCGTTCATTAGATACGCAGTATTTT.

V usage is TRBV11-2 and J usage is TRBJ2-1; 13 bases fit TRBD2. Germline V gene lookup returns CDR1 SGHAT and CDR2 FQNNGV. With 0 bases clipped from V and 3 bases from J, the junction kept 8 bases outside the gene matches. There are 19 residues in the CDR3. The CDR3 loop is CASSLDATSGRFGYNEQFF. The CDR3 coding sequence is TGTGCCAGCAGCTTAGATGCGACTAGCGGGAGGTTTGGCTACAATGAGCAGTTCTTC.

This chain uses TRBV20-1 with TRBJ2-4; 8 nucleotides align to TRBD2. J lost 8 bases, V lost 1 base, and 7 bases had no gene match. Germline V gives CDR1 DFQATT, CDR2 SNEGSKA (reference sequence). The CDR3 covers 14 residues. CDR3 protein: CSARAGGLGYIQYF. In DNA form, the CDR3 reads TGCAGTGCTAGAGCGGGGGGGCTTGGGTACATTCAGTACTTC.

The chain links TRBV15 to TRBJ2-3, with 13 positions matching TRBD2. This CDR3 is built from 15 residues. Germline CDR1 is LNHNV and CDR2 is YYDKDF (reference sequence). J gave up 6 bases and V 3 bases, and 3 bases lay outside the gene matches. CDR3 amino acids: CATSSQLAGGDTQYF. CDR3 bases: TGTGCCACCAGCAGCCAACTAGCGGGGGGGGATACGCAGTATTTT.

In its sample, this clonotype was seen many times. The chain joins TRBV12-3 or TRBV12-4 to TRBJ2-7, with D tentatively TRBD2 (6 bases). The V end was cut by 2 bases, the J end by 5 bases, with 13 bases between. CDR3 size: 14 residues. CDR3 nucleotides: TGTGCCAGCAGTTTACAGGCTTGGGGGGACGAGCAGTACTTC. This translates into CASSLQAWGDEQYF.

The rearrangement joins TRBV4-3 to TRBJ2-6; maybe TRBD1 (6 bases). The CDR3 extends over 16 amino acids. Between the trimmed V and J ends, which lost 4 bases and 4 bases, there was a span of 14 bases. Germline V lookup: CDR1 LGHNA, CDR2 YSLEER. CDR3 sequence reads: CASSLQGGPGANVLTF. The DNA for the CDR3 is TGCGCCAGCAGCCTTCAAGGGGGTCCAGGGGCCAACGTCCTGACTTTC.

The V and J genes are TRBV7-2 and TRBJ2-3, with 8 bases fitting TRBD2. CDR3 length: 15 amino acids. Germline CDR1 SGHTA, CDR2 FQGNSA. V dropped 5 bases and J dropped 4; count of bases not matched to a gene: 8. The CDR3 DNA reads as TGTGCCAGCAGCCGGGATAGCGGGACCGCAGATACGCAGTATTTT. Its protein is CASSRDSGTADTQYF.

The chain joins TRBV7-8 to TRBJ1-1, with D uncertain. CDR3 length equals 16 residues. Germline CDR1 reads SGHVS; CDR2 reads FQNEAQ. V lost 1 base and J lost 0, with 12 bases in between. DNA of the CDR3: TGTGCCAGCAGCTTAGAAGTATGGCGGATGAACACTGAAGCTTTCTTT. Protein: CASSLEVWRMNTEAFF.

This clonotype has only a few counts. CDR3 DNA: TGTGCCAGCAGTGAACGTAGCGGGGTCCAGCCCCAGCATTTT. Its protein product is CASSERSGVQPQHF. J is TRBJ1-5 and V is TRBV2, with D unclear. The CDR3 has 14 amino acids. The germline V gene has CDR1 SNHLY and CDR2 FYNNEI. The V and J ends lost 2 bases and 7 bases respectively, with 12 bases between them. Full variable domain (remainder filled in from reference TRBV2 and TRBJ1-5): EPEVTQTPSHQVTQMGQEVILRCVPISNHLYFYWYRQILGQKVEFLVSFYNNEISEKSEIFDDQFSVERPDGSNFTLKIRSTKLEDSAMYFCASSERSGVQPQHFGDGTRLSIL.

CDR3 DNA: TGCAGTGCTAGACCTCGGGGGGGCACAGATACGCAGTATTTT. Its translation is CSARPRGGTDTQYF. This chain uses TRBV20-1 with TRBJ2-3; 7 nucleotides line up with TRBD2. The trim removed 2 bases at V and 1 base at J, leaving 3 bases unmatched. Germline loops: CDR1 DFQATT, CDR2 SNEGSKA (reference sequence). The length of the CDR3 is 14 residues.

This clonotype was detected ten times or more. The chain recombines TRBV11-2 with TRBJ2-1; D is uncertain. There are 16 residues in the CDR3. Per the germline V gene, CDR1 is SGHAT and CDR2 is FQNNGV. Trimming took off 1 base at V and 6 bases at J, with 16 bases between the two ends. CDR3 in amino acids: CASSLVSGLTVNEQFF. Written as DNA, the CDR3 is TGTGCCAGCAGCTTAGTGTCGGGTCTCACCGTCAATGAGCAGTTCTTC.

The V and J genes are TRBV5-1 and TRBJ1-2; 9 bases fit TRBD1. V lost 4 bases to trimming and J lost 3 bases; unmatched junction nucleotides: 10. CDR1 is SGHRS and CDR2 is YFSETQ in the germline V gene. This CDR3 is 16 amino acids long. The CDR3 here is CASSRGTGQGDYGYTF. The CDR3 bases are TGCGCCAGCAGCAGAGGGACAGGGCAAGGAGACTATGGCTACACCTTC. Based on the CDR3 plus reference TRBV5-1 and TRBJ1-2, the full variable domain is KAGVTQTPRYLIKTRGQQVTLSCSPISGHRSVSWYQQTPGQGLQFLFEYFSETQRNKGNFPGRFSGRQFSNSRSEMNVSTLELGDSALYLCASSRGTGQGDYGYTFGSGTRLTVV.

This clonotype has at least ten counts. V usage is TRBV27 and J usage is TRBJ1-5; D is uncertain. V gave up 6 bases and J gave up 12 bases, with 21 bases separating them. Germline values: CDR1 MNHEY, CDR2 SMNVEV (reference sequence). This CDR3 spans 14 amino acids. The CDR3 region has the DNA TGTGCCAGCAGCATGGATGTCAATCGATTAGTCCAGCATTTT. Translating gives CASSMDVNRLVQHF.

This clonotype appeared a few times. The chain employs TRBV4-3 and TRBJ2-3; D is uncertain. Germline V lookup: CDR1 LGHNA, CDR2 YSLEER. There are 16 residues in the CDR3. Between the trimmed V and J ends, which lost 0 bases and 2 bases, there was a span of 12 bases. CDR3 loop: CASSQEGGFTTDTQYF. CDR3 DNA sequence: TGCGCCAGCAGCCAAGAAGGTGGTTTTACCACAGATACGCAGTATTTT.

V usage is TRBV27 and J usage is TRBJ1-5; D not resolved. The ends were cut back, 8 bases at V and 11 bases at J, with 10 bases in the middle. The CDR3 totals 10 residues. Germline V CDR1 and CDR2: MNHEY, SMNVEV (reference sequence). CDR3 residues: CASGLGSQHF. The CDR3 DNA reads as TGTGCCAGCGGACTTGGGTCCCAGCATTTT.

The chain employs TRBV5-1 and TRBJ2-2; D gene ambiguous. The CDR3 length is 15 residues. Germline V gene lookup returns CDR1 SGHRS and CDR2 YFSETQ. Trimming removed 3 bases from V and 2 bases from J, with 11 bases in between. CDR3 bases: TGCGCCAGCAGCTCCCAGGTAGCTAACACCGGGGAGCTGTTTTTT. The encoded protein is CASSSQVANTGELFF. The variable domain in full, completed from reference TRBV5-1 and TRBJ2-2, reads KAGVTQTPRYLIKTRGQQVTLSCSPISGHRSVSWYQQTPGQGLQFLFEYFSETQRNKGNFPGRFSGRQFSNSRSEMNVSTLELGDSALYLCASSSQVANTGELFFGEGSRLTVL.

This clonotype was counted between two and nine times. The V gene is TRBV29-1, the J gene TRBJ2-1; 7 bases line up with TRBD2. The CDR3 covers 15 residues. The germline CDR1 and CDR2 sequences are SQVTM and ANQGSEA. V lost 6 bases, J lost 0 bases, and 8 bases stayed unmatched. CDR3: CSVDTSASSYNEQFF. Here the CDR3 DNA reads TGCAGCGTGGACACTAGCGCGAGCTCCTACAATGAGCAGTTCTTC.

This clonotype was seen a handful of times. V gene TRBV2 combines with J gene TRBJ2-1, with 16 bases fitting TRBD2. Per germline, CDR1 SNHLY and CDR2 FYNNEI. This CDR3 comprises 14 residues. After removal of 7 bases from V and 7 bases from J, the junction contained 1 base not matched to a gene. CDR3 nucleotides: TGTGCCAGCACGGGACTAGCGGGGGGGAATGAGCAGTTCTTC. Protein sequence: CASTGLAGGNEQFF.

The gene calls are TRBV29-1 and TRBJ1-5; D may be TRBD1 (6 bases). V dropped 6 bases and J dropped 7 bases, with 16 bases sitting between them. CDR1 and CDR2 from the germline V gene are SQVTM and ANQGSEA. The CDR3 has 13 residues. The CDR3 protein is CSVATGQGQPQHF. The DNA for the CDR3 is TGCAGCGTCGCTACAGGGCAGGGGCAGCCCCAGCATTTT.

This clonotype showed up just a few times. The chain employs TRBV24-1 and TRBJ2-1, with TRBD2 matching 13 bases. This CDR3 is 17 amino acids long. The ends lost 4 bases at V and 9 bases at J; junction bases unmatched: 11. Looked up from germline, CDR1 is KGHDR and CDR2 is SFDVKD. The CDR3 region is CATSDPVGTSGKGEQFF. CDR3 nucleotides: TGTGCCACCAGTGACCCAGTCGGGACTAGCGGGAAGGGTGAGCAGTTCTTC.